Below, one T cell receptor beta chain is given with its context. Its antigen is not known. One end of the junction varies from germline; a read error may be responsible. Germline V gene lookup returns CDR1 SSHAT and CDR2 FNYEAQ (reference sequence). The CDR3 has 14 residues. This entry belongs to a study of CD4+ T cells in melanoma. The study, taken as a whole, reports: Diverse differentiation states were reported for melanoma neoantigen-specific CD4+ T cells. A reported correlation linked neoantigen-specific CD4+ T cells to CD8+, macrophage and B cell function.

TCRdb's table, derived via immunoSEQ multiplex PCR, lists solely in-frame clones and lacks some. Among 45,000 or so clones listed, approximately 89% were seen once. V usage is TRBV7-7 and J usage is TRBJ2-7; either TRBD1 or TRBD2 may fit D (5 bases each). Sequenced material: peripheral blood. The receptor comes from a human donor with melanoma. The CDR3 loop is CASSYPGRADEQYF. The DNA of the CDR3 is TGTGCTAGCAGCTATCCGGGACGGGCGGACGAGCAGTACTTC.